This TCR beta chain was sequenced for a study of T cell repertoires in cytomegalovirus infection. Study-level results: CMV-specific HLA-C-restricted TCR beta clonotypes dominated the ex vivo response. Pooled public TCR beta family frequency picked out CMV carriers with the relevant HLA.

Note on this clonotype: Its antigen is undetermined.

The J segment lost 6 bases and the V segment lost 3 bases, leaving 13 bases of the junction unmatched. CDR1 is SGHVS, CDR2 FQNEAQ, per germline. This CDR3 has 17 amino acids. In TCRdb, the reads were re-called with MiXCR into one record per CDR3 protein. Among about 60,000 distinct CDR3 sequences listed, 33% were seen once. Sequenced: PBMCs, sequenced either directly or after in vitro stimulation (not recorded which). This receptor was taken from a human donor in good health (CMV status not recorded). Some clones in this sample may be carry-over from other donors' samples. The V gene is TRBV7-8, the J gene TRBJ2-1, with 8 bases fitting TRBD2. CDR3 nucleotide sequence: TGTGCCAGCAGCTTGGCCGTGGTACAGCGGGGGTTCAATGAGCAGTTCTTC. This encodes CASSLAVVQRGFNEQFF.